This T cell receptor (beta chain) is drawn from a study of T-cell reconstitution after alpha-beta-depleted transplantation in children. The TCRbeta library incorporated unique molecular identifiers. Using its own MiXCR run on the PCR reads, TCRdb lists one record per CDR3 protein. This table holds 350,000 to 400,000 distinct CDR3 sequences, around 21% found once. There are many counts of this clonotype. Sequenced material: PBMCs from the stem cell graft donor, taken from the stem cell graft. The sequence came from a human donor who donated a stem cell graft to a child with acute myeloid leukemia.

The CDR3 reads CASSWDGYEQYF. The CDR3 coding sequence is TGCGCCAGCAGCTGGGACGGCTACGAGCAGTACTTC. The chain joins TRBV5-1 to TRBJ2-7; the D call may be TRBD1 or TRBD2 (5 bases each). Germline loops: CDR1 SGHRS, CDR2 YFSETQ. V was clipped by 3 bases and J by 3 bases, with 7 bases between them. This CDR3 is built from 12 residues.